These 25 T cell receptor beta chains were sequenced from one sample in a study of circulating and synovial CD4+ cells in juvenile arthritis. Sequencing was performed with immunoSEQ multiplex PCR; in TCRdb, only in-frame clones are kept and a portion is missing. The sample shows about 4,000 clones, around 83% of them seen only once. The sequenced sample was CD4+ T cells from synovial fluid. These receptors were collected from a human donor with juvenile idiopathic arthritis.

The chain employs TRBV11-2 and TRBJ2-1; 12 nucleotides match TRBD2. Trimming took 8 bases from V and 7 from J; bases not matched to a gene: 9. The CDR3 length is 15 residues. Germline CDR1 reads SGHAT; CDR2 reads FQNNGV. CDR3 residues: CASGLAGGRGNEQFF. The CDR3 DNA reads as TGTGCCAGCGGGCTAGCGGGGGGGCGGGGGAATGAGCAGTTCTTC. Based on the CDR3 plus reference TRBV11-2 and TRBJ2-1, the full variable domain is EAGVAQSPRYKIIEKRQSVAFWCNPISGHATLYWYQQILGQGPKLLIQFQNNGVVDDSQLPKDRFSAERLKGVDSTLKIQPAKLEDSAVYLCASGLAGGRGNEQFFGPGTRLTVL.

This rearrangement joins TRBV10-1 to TRBJ2-7, with TRBD1 as a possible D gene (6 bases). CDR1 and CDR2 from the germline V gene are WNHNN and SYGVQD (reference sequence). V was pared by 3 bases and J by 3 bases, with 9 bases between. The CDR3 loop spans 13 amino acids. The CDR3 sequence is CASSEQGIYEQYF. The CDR3, as DNA: TGCGCCAGCAGTGAACAGGGAATCTACGAGCAGTACTTC.

The chain has TRBV2 and TRBJ2-5, with 9 bases lining up with TRBD1. In germline, CDR1 is SNHLY, CDR2 FYNNEI. The CDR3 is made up of 14 amino acids. The ends lost 5 bases at V and 5 bases at J; junction bases unmatched: 6. Written as DNA, the CDR3 is TGTGCCAGCAGTTCCGGGACAGGGAAGGAGACCCAGTACTTC. Its translation is CASSSGTGKETQYF.

V is TRBV13 and J is TRBJ2-3, with TRBD2 matching 8 bases. Germline loops: CDR1 PRHDT, CDR2 FYEKMQ (reference sequence). V was pared by 8 bases and J by 6 bases, with 10 bases of the junction left unmatched. CDR3 length: 14 residues. CDR3 bases: TGTGCCAGCCTACGGGGGGGCCTAACGGATACGCAGTATTTT. Protein product: CASLRGGLTDTQYF.

The gene calls are TRBV19 and TRBJ2-6; D is undetermined. Between the trimmed V and J ends, which lost 7 bases and 0 bases, there was a span of 13 bases. The CDR3 contains 16 residues. Germline V gene lookup returns CDR1 LNHDA and CDR2 SQIVND (reference sequence). This chain's CDR3 is CASTPGQASGANVLTF. The CDR3 DNA reads as TGTGCCAGTACCCCTGGGCAGGCCTCTGGGGCCAACGTCCTGACTTTC.

The chain joins TRBV4-3 to TRBJ2-4, with 8 bases lining up with TRBD1. This CDR3 has 15 amino acids. CDR1 is LGHNA, CDR2 YSLEER, per germline. V shed 4 bases, J shed 3 bases, and the junction held 5 bases outside the gene matches. CDR3 DNA: TGCGCCAGCAGCCTAAACAGGGGGGTCAAAAACATTCAGTACTTC. Residues: CASSLNRGVKNIQYF.

The rearrangement uses TRBV11-2 and TRBJ2-1; the match to TRBD1 covers 7 bases. V dropped 1 base and J dropped 13; count of bases not matched to a gene: 7. Germline CDR1 SGHAT, CDR2 FQNNGV. The CDR3 spans 13 residues. The CDR3 protein is CASSLGFRQGQFF. The CDR3 DNA sequence: TGTGCCAGCAGCTTAGGATTTCGACAGGGACAGTTCTTC.

V gene TRBV6-6 combines with J gene TRBJ2-2; TRBD2 matches at 11 bases. This CDR3 comprises 14 residues. The ends lost 11 bases at V and 4 bases at J; junction bases unmatched: 6. Germline V gene lookup returns CDR1 MNHNY and CDR2 SVGAGI (reference sequence). The CDR3 loop reads CAVATSGTTGELFF. The CDR3 bases are TGTGCCGTGGCGACTAGCGGGACCACCGGGGAGCTGTTTTTT.

J is TRBJ2-1 and V is TRBV7-2; 12 bases are a match to TRBD2. The CDR3 has 17 residues. The junction had 8 bases not matched to a gene; V was cut back by 2 bases and J by 6 bases. Germline values: CDR1 SGHTA, CDR2 FQGNSA. This CDR3 reads CASSLPPSGGGINEQFF. The CDR3 DNA reads TGTGCCAGCAGCTTACCCCCTAGCGGGGGGGGGATCAATGAGCAGTTCTTC.

The V call is TRBV13, the J call TRBJ2-3, with 7 bases fitting TRBD1. The CDR3 loop spans 15 amino acids. The V gene's germline CDR1 is PRHDT and CDR2 FYEKMQ (reference sequence). The V and J ends lost 1 base and 0 bases, in that order; junction bases with no gene match: 1. The CDR3 DNA follows: TGTGCCAGCAGCTTAGAGACAGGGAGCACAGATACGCAGTATTTT. As protein: CASSLETGSTDTQYF. Using reference TRBV13 and TRBJ2-3 for the parts outside the CDR3, the full variable domain is AAGVIQSPRHLIKEKRETATLKCYPIPRHDTVYWYQQGPGQDPQFLISFYEKMQSDKGSIPDRFSAQQFSDYHSELNMSSLELGDSALYFCASSLETGSTDTQYFGPGTRLTVL.

V is TRBV9 and J is TRBJ2-5, with 11 bases that match TRBD2. The ends lost 3 bases at V and 9 bases at J; junction bases unmatched: 7. Germline V gene sequence: CDR1 SGDLS, CDR2 YYNGEE. CDR3 length: 14 residues. The CDR3 bases are TGTGCCAGCAGCGAAACTAGCGGGGGTGACTCCCAGTACTTC. This codes for CASSETSGGDSQYF.

The gene calls are TRBV7-2 and TRBJ2-7; D unresolved. The CDR3 has 15 amino acids. V was pared by 0 bases and J by 1 base, with 10 bases between. Germline values: CDR1 SGHTA, CDR2 FQGNSA. Here the CDR3 reads CASSLAFSRSYEQYF. DNA for the CDR3: TGTGCCAGCAGCTTAGCTTTTAGCCGTTCCTACGAGCAGTACTTC.

This clone was seen a single time. This chain links TRBV5-3 with TRBJ2-1; 10 bases are shared with TRBD1. TRBV5-3 is treated as an ORF (open reading frame) with a function not yet certain. With V trimmed by 5 bases and J by 5 bases, 4 bases remained unmatched. The CDR3 is made up of 14 amino acids. CDR3 loop: CARSGTGVDNEQFF. Here the CDR3 DNA reads TGTGCCAGAAGTGGGACAGGGGTGGACAATGAGCAGTTCTTC.

CDR3 DNA sequence: TGTGCCAGCAGTTTGCGACCCGGGACAGGGACGTTTGGAGAGACCCAGTACTTC. Its protein product is CASSLRPGTGTFGETQYF. The V and J genes are TRBV5-5 and TRBJ2-5; 9 nucleotides line up with TRBD1. The CDR3 sequence is 18 residues long. CDR1 and CDR2 (germline): SGHKS, YYEKEE (reference sequence). V shed 5 bases and J 4 bases; nucleotides not matched to a gene: 18.

This chain uses TRBV6-5 with TRBJ2-7; no reliable D call. The CDR3 sequence is 11 residues long. V dropped 4 bases and J dropped 3 bases, with 4 bases sitting between them. Germline V gene lookup returns CDR1 MNHEY and CDR2 SVGAGI. CDR3 sequence reads: CASSSFYEQYF. Written as DNA, the CDR3 is TGTGCCAGCAGTTCCTTCTACGAGCAGTACTTC.

CDR3 residues: CASSGLGDLNTEAFF. In DNA, the CDR3 is TGTGCCAGCAGCGGTCTCGGGGACTTGAACACTGAAGCTTTCTTT. The chain combines TRBV5-6 with TRBJ1-1; tentatively, D is TRBD1 (5 bases). The germline V gene has CDR1 SGHDT and CDR2 YYEEEE. This CDR3 has 15 residues. The germline V and J ends were trimmed by 4 bases and 0 bases, with 13 bases remaining between them.

The J gene is TRBJ2-5, the V gene TRBV7-2; 7 bases align to TRBD2. CDR3 length: 16 residues. Germline V gene lookup returns CDR1 SGHTA and CDR2 FQGNSA. Trimming at V came to 0 bases and at J to 5 bases, leaving 9 bases not matched to a gene. The CDR3 reads CASSLAGGNIVETQYF. The CDR3 bases are TGTGCCAGCAGCTTAGCGGGGGGGAATATTGTGGAGACCCAGTACTTC.

This sequence joins TRBV5-1 and TRBJ1-1; a possible D gene is TRBD1 (5 bases). The V end was cut by 1 base, the J end by 5 bases, with 15 bases between. This CDR3 contains 15 residues. Per the germline V gene, CDR1 is SGHRS and CDR2 is YFSETQ. CDR3 in amino acids: CASSLTVVGGTEAFF. CDR3 in DNA: TGCGCCAGCAGCTTGACCGTAGTGGGGGGGACTGAAGCTTTCTTT. Full variable domain (remainder filled in from reference TRBV5-1 and TRBJ1-1): KAGVTQTPRYLIKTRGQQVTLSCSPISGHRSVSWYQQTPGQGLQFLFEYFSETQRNKGNFPGRFSGRQFSNSRSEMNVSTLELGDSALYLCASSLTVVGGTEAFFGQGTRLTVV.

The sample holds one count of this clone. This chain uses TRBV6-1 with TRBJ2-5, with 8 bases matching TRBD1. The V gene end was trimmed by 7 bases and the J gene end by 5 bases; junction bases not matched to a gene: 9. The CDR3 is made up of 14 amino acids. Per the germline V gene, CDR1 is MNHNS and CDR2 is SASEGT. CDR3 nucleotides: TGTGCCAGCACCTACGACAGGGGCCGGGAGACCCAGTACTTC. Its protein product is CASTYDRGRETQYF.

The V call is TRBV10-3, the J call TRBJ2-3; 9 bases are a match to TRBD2. Unmatched junction bases numbered 7, after V lost 7 bases and J lost 2 bases. Germline loops: CDR1 ENHRY, CDR2 SYGVKD. This CDR3 region has 15 residues. In nucleotides, the CDR3 is TGTGCCATCACGGCCGCGGGAGGGACCACAGATACGCAGTATTTT. Translated, it gives CAITAAGGTTDTQYF.

The chain is built from TRBV6-1 and TRBJ2-5, with TRBD1 matching over 7 bases. The J call is uncertain, as TRBJ2-7 better fits the DNA end. From germline, CDR1 is MNHNS and CDR2 SASEGT. This CDR3 has 15 residues. The CDR3 loop reads CASSENRGLSYEQYF. CDR3 DNA: TGTGCCAGCAGTGAAAATAGGGGGCTCTCCTACGAGCAGTACTTC.

The chain uses TRBV4-1 and TRBJ2-4, with TRBD2 matching over 8 bases. Germline lookup yields CDR1 MGHRA and CDR2 YSYEKL. The CDR3 length is 16 residues. V gave up 0 bases and J gave up 8 bases; unmatched junction bases: 9. DNA for the CDR3: TGCGCCAGCAGCCAAGATAGTTTCGGGGGGGGAGACATTCAGTACTTC. Protein: CASSQDSFGGGDIQYF.

This rearrangement joins TRBV6-5 to TRBJ2-1, with 9 bases aligning to TRBD2. From germline, CDR1 is MNHEY and CDR2 SVGAGI. The J segment lost 6 bases and the V segment lost 2 bases, leaving 2 bases of the junction unmatched. The CDR3 runs to 14 residues. The CDR3 sequence: CASSYGTSINEQFF. CDR3 DNA sequence: TGTGCCAGCAGTTACGGGACTAGCATCAATGAGCAGTTCTTC.

The chain joins TRBV28 to TRBJ2-7; 7 nucleotides align to TRBD2. The trim removed 7 bases at V and 1 base at J, leaving 19 bases unmatched. The CDR3 runs to 18 residues. Germline CDR1 MDHEN, CDR2 SYDVKM. The DNA for the CDR3 is TGTGCCAGCAACCAAGCGGGATTCGGGGGTAGAGGTTCCTACGAGCAGTACTTC. The encoded protein is CASNQAGFGGRGSYEQYF.

The V and J genes are TRBV6-5 and TRBJ2-3; 7 bases are shared with TRBD2. The J segment lost 8 bases and the V segment lost 4 bases, leaving 6 bases of the junction unmatched. CDR1 is MNHEY, CDR2 SVGAGI, per germline. The CDR3 is made up of 13 amino acids. The DNA of the CDR3 is TGTGCCAGCAGTTCGACTAGCCCTGGTACGCAGTATTTT. Amino acids: CASSSTSPGTQYF.